The 18 T cell receptor beta chains presented below share a single source sample, sequenced in a study of OX40 agonist ivuxolimab in advanced cancers. Assay used: immunoSEQ multiplex PCR; TCRdb lists only in-frame clones, some missing. The sample consists of tens of thousands of clones, about 83% of them appearing once. The sequencing here drew on CD4+ or CD8+ T cells sorted from blood, taken in a trial of the OX40 agonist ivuxolimab. These receptor sequences come from an adult with an advanced solid tumor such as melanoma, head and neck, liver or kidney cancer.

The chain has TRBV10-3 and TRBJ2-1; 13 nucleotides agree with TRBD2. The ends lost 0 bases at V and 10 bases at J; junction bases unmatched: 3. CDR3 length equals 15 residues. Germline V CDR1 and CDR2: ENHRY, SYGVKD. CDR3 in amino acids: CAISESLAGGPEQFF. The DNA of the CDR3 is TGTGCCATCAGTGAGTCACTAGCGGGAGGGCCCGAGCAGTTCTTC.

This chain joins TRBV5-1 and TRBJ1-1; D unclear. CDR1 SGHRS and CDR2 YFSETQ come from the germline V gene. The CDR3 runs 13 residues. The germline V and J ends were trimmed by 4 bases and 1 base, with 8 bases remaining between them. The CDR3 bases are TGCGCCAGCAGCGGGTTCAAGAACACTGAAGCTTTCTTT. Its protein is CASSGFKNTEAFF.

V gene TRBV11-2 combines with J gene TRBJ1-4; a possible D gene is TRBD1 (6 bases). Trimming cost V 11 bases and J 4 bases, with 14 bases left between them. CDR3 length equals 13 residues. Per the germline V gene, CDR1 is SGHAT and CDR2 is FQNNGV. The CDR3 nucleotides read TGTGCCTCCGGGGGGGCCCTTAATGAAAAACTGTTTTTT. Residues: CASGGALNEKLFF.

A few counts support this clone. This rearrangement joins TRBV18 to TRBJ2-7; D perhaps matches TRBD2 (6 bases). The V gene lost 3 bases and the J gene lost 4 bases, with 16 bases spanning the gap. Germline V gene data show CDR1 as KGHSH and CDR2 as LQKENI. CDR3 length equals 15 residues. CDR3 sequence reads: CASSPGPRTTYEQYF. The CDR3 DNA reads TGTGCCAGCTCACCGGGGCCCAGGACTACATACGAGCAGTACTTC.

The chain uses TRBV7-9 and TRBJ2-3; D is possibly TRBD2 (6 bases). This CDR3 spans 14 amino acids. CDR1 is SEHNR, CDR2 FQNEAQ, per germline (reference sequence). The V end was cut by 6 bases, the J end by 5 bases, with 15 bases between. For the CDR3, the DNA is TGTGCCAGCAGTTCAGCGCAGGAGGGAGATACGCAGTATTTT. This encodes CASSSAQEGDTQYF. Full variable domain (rest looked up from reference TRBV7-9 and TRBJ2-3): DTGVSQNPRHKITKRGQNVTFRCDPISEHNRLYWYRQTLGQGPEFLTYFQNEAQLEKSRLLSDRFSAERPKGSFSTLEIQRTEQGDSAMYLCASSSAQEGDTQYFGPGTRLTVL.

This clone was recorded a few times. V gene TRBV30 combines with J gene TRBJ2-1, with 9 nucleotides matching TRBD2. Trimming at V came to 4 bases and at J to 0 bases, leaving 7 bases not matched to a gene. This CDR3 is 16 amino acids long. Germline CDR1 is GTSNPN and CDR2 is SVGIG (reference sequence). The CDR3 spells CAWIQTSGSSYNEQFF. CDR3 in DNA: TGTGCCTGGATTCAGACTAGCGGTAGCTCCTACAATGAGCAGTTCTTC.

J is TRBJ2-2 and V is TRBV21-1; the listed D gene, TRBD2, was not tested against the DNA. TRBV21-1 represents a pseudogene. The CDR3 sequence is 17 residues long. The CDR3 coding sequence is TGTGCCAGCAGCAAAGATGCGGACTTCCGGTGGACCGGGGAGCTGTTTTTT. Residues: CASSKDADFRWTGELFF.

CDR3 in DNA: TGCGCCAGCAGCCCCACCCAGCGCTCTGGGGCCAACGTCCTGACTTTC. The encoded protein is CASSPTQRSGANVLTF. This chain links TRBV5-1 with TRBJ2-6; D uncertain. This CDR3 has 16 residues. Germline-derived CDR1 and CDR2 are SGHRS and YFSETQ. Trimming took off 4 bases at V and 0 bases at J, with 11 bases between the two ends.

This clone was picked up one time. The CDR3 here is CASSLFRGQNTEAFF. The CDR3, as DNA: TGCGCCAGCAGCTTGTTCCGTGGTCAGAACACTGAAGCTTTCTTT. The chain has TRBV5-1 and TRBJ1-1; D gene unclear. CDR3 length equals 15 residues. V gave up 1 base and J gave up 1 base, with 11 bases separating them. Germline V gives CDR1 SGHRS, CDR2 YFSETQ.

This clone was counted once. The missing conserved phenylalanine or tryptophan at the end of this CDR3 makes a read error likely. The DNA is omitted, as the CDR3 cannot be located on it reliably, and the CDR3 follows TCRdb's listing. The genes are TRBV6-6 and TRBJ2-7; the table assigns TRBD1, which was not confirmed against the DNA. Germline V gene data show CDR1 as MNHNY and CDR2 as SVGAGI (reference sequence). The CDR3 is 14 amino acids long, termini counted. CDR3 sequence reads: CASSYASGGMGAVL.

Written as DNA, the CDR3 is TGCGCCAGCAGCCAAGGCAGGGGTCCGGGTGCCTATGGCTACACCTTC. Translation gives CASSQGRGPGAYGYTF. V usage is TRBV4-1 and J usage is TRBJ1-2, with TRBD1 as a possible D gene (6 bases). The V end lost 1 base, the J end lost 4 bases, and 16 bases lay between the germline ends. This CDR3 is built from 16 residues. The germline gives CDR1 MGHRA, CDR2 YSYEKL.

The J gene is TRBJ2-5, the V gene TRBV11-1, with D hard to call. The CDR3 spans 14 residues. The V gene's germline CDR1 is SGHAT and CDR2 FQDESV (reference sequence). In DNA form, the CDR3 reads TGTGCTTCTAGAGGCCTGGGCCTGATTGAGACCCAGTACTTC. This codes for CASRGLGLIETQYF.

The chain carries TRBV9 and TRBJ2-2; no clear D gene. Germline CDR1 reads SGDLS; CDR2 reads YYNGEE. There are 13 residues in the CDR3. Between the trimmed V and J ends, which lost 4 bases and 6 bases, there was a span of 10 bases. DNA of the CDR3: TGTGCCAGCAGCCCTCGTAGCCCCGGGGAGCTGTTTTTT. Its protein is CASSPRSPGELFF.

This clone was detected a few times. The chain carries TRBV7-2 and TRBJ1-1, with D unresolved. Germline V CDR1 and CDR2: SGHTA, FQGNSA. The CDR3 runs 14 residues. V gave up 1 base and J gave up 0 bases, with 6 bases separating them. The CDR3 loop reads CASSLGTMNTEAFF. The CDR3 DNA follows: TGTGCCAGCAGCTTAGGAACAATGAACACTGAAGCTTTCTTT.

This clone is a singleton in its sample. CDR3 sequence reads: CASSLVLAGGTDTQYF. In nucleotides, the CDR3 is TGCGCCAGCAGCTTGGTACTAGCGGGAGGCACAGATACGCAGTATTTT. This chain connects TRBV5-1 to TRBJ2-3; 11 positions match TRBD2. The germline gives CDR1 SGHRS, CDR2 YFSETQ. Unmatched junction bases numbered 1, after V lost 0 bases and J lost 1 base. There are 16 residues in the CDR3.

This clone was seen only once. V and J are TRBV7-8 and TRBJ2-1, with 13 positions matching TRBD2. The CDR3 loop spans 18 amino acids. V shed 4 bases and J 5 bases; nucleotides not matched to a gene: 11. The germline CDR1 and CDR2 sequences are SGHVS and FQNEAQ. CDR3 residues: CASSSSRTSGRINNEQFF. The CDR3 DNA follows: TGTGCCAGCAGCTCTTCTAGGACTAGCGGGAGAATCAACAATGAGCAGTTCTTC.

The chain combines TRBV7-9 with TRBJ2-1; 7 bases line up with TRBD1. Germline-derived CDR1 and CDR2 are SEHNR and FQNEAQ (reference sequence). There are 14 residues in the CDR3. J gave up 7 bases and V 5 bases, and 8 bases lay outside the gene matches. DNA of the CDR3: TGTGCCAGCAGCCGCCCAGGGGGTTGGAATGAGCAGTTCTTC. Its protein product is CASSRPGGWNEQFF.

The rearrangement joins TRBV19 to TRBJ1-5; 8 bases are shared with TRBD1. The ends lost 4 bases at V and 11 bases at J; junction bases unmatched: 7. Germline V gene lookup returns CDR1 LNHDA and CDR2 SQIVND (reference sequence). The CDR3 has 13 amino acids. DNA of the CDR3: TGTGCCAGTAGTACGGGGGACAGGCCGGCCCAGCATTTT. The encoded protein is CASSTGDRPAQHF.